This TCR beta chain stems from a study of control samples from healthy donors and cancer patients. TCRdb keeps only in-frame clones here, not all; method: immunoSEQ multiplex PCR. The table shows approximately 92,000 clones, with 90% to 95% occurring only once. The CDR3 is 15 residues long. Germline V gene sequence: CDR1 SGHRS, CDR2 YFSETQ. J lost 6 bases, V lost 4 bases, and 8 bases had no gene match. The chain couples TRBV5-1 to TRBJ2-1; 9 nucleotides agree with TRBD1. Specimen: blood. The TCR comes from a woman aged 25 to 45 in good health. In nucleotides, the CDR3 is TGCGCCAGCAGCGAGGGACAGGGAGGGACCAATGAGCAGTTCTTC. Amino acid sequence: CASSEGQGGTNEQFF.